The present TCR beta chain was sequenced within a study of T-cell memory formation after mild COVID-19. This CDR3 comprises 16 residues. V gave up 2 bases and J gave up 3 bases; unmatched junction bases: 9. CDR1 and CDR2 from the germline V gene are DFQATT and SNEGSKA (reference sequence). TCRdb reprocessed the 5' RACE reads via MiXCR and lists one record per CDR3 protein. The table lists around 530,000 distinct CDR3 sequences, about 20% of them singletons. Sequencing used PBMCs or a T cell subset sorted from them (not recorded which). The chain has TRBV20-1 and TRBJ2-2, with 7 bases lining up with TRBD2. This receptor was taken from an adult woman who had mild COVID-19 (a few samples of this study predate the infection). Cell type and time point are not known. The CDR3, as DNA: TGCAGTGCTAGATCTAGCGGCGGGAGCCACACCGGGGAGCTGTTTTTT. Translated, it gives CSARSSGGSHTGELFF.